These 16 T cell receptor beta chains were all obtained from the same sample, sequenced in a study of identical twins. One entry per CDR3 protein results from TCRdb running MiXCR on the 5' RACE reads. The table has 450,000 to 650,000 distinct CDR3 sequences, more than 9% seen once; the top ten hold roughly 3%. These data are also associated with another study on yellow fever vaccine responses in identical twins.

Sequencing was performed on PBMCs. The source of these receptors is a woman aged 18-35 years in good health.

This chain connects TRBV5-1 to TRBJ2-3; 9 positions agree with TRBD2. The germline V gene has CDR1 SGHRS and CDR2 YFSETQ. V gave up 0 bases and J gave up 1 base; unmatched junction bases: 3. The CDR3 has 16 residues. CDR3 in amino acids: CASSLVVAGGTDTQYF. CDR3 sequence (DNA): TGCGCCAGCAGCTTGGTAGTAGCGGGAGGCACAGATACGCAGTATTTT.

This clonotype was counted ten times or more. The rearrangement links TRBV5-4 to TRBJ2-3; D uncertain. Trimming left V 2 bases short and J 6 bases short, with 13 bases between. The CDR3 sequence is 14 residues long. Germline-derived CDR1 and CDR2 are SGHNT and YYREEE (reference sequence). The CDR3 DNA is TGTGCCAGCAGCTTTTCTGGACGAAGTGATACGCAGTATTTT. It specifies CASSFSGRSDTQYF.

The chain employs TRBV10-3 and TRBJ2-7, with 9 bases matching TRBD2. CDR3 length equals 14 residues. In germline, CDR1 is ENHRY, CDR2 SYGVKD. V shed 4 bases, J shed 2 bases, and the junction held 3 bases outside the gene matches. CDR3 residues: CAISGTSATYEQYF. The CDR3 nucleotides read TGTGCCATCAGTGGGACTAGCGCTACCTACGAGCAGTACTTC.

In its sample, this clonotype was seen many times. The chain couples TRBV10-3 to TRBJ1-2, with D hard to call. The V end lost 2 bases, the J end lost 4 bases, and 8 bases lay between the germline ends. The CDR3 is 13 amino acids. Per germline, CDR1 ENHRY and CDR2 SYGVKD. Written as DNA, the CDR3 is TGTGCCATCAGTGAGGTTGCAGGCTATGGCTACACCTTC. Translation: CAISEVAGYGYTF.

This clonotype was seen repeatedly, ten times or more. The rearrangement links TRBV7-9 to TRBJ2-3; TRBD1 agrees at 11 bases. J gave up 4 bases and V 6 bases, and 9 bases lay outside the gene matches. The CDR3 runs to 16 residues. Germline V lookup: CDR1 SEHNR, CDR2 FQNEAQ (reference sequence). The DNA of the CDR3 is TGTGCCAGCAGACGACTCGGACAGGGGGCTTCAGATACGCAGTATTTT. This gives the protein CASRRLGQGASDTQYF.

This sequence joins TRBV6-5 and TRBJ2-3; 14 positions match TRBD2. This CDR3 contains 17 residues. Trimming removed 2 bases from V and 6 bases from J; junction bases left unmatched: 7. Germline values: CDR1 MNHEY, CDR2 SVGAGI. The CDR3 sequence is CASSYTFGLAGGDTQYF. Here the CDR3 DNA reads TGTGCCAGCAGTTACACCTTCGGACTAGCGGGAGGTGATACGCAGTATTTT.

This clonotype has a count of ten or more. This chain connects TRBV3-1 to TRBJ1-1; 7 bases fit TRBD1. The germline gives CDR1 LGHDT, CDR2 YNNKEL (reference sequence). The CDR3 runs 12 residues. V lost 1 base and J lost 8; bases outside the gene matches: 1. CDR3 DNA: TGTGCCAGCAGCCAAGCGACAGGGGAAGCTTTCTTT. Protein sequence: CASSQATGEAFF.

The V and J genes are TRBV4-2 and TRBJ2-5; D is unclear. Looked up from germline, CDR1 is LGHNA and CDR2 is YNFKEQ. Trimming stripped 2 bases from V and 0 bases from J, with 4 bases between. This CDR3 has 13 residues. The DNA of the CDR3 is TGTGCCAGCAGCCAACCCCACCAAGAGACCCAGTACTTC. Translation: CASSQPHQETQYF.

The table lists this clonotype with many counts. This chain links TRBV15 with TRBJ2-1; D remains ambiguous. Germline V gene sequence: CDR1 LNHNV, CDR2 YYDKDF (reference sequence). The CDR3 covers 13 residues. V was shortened by 9 bases and J by 8 bases, with 17 bases between the two germline ends. This CDR3 reads CATQNPYGDEQFF. CDR3 nucleotide sequence: TGTGCCACGCAAAATCCTTACGGAGATGAGCAGTTCTTC.

This clonotype was seen repeatedly, ten times or more. The V and J genes are TRBV15 and TRBJ1-2; D call uncertain. The V gene's germline CDR1 is LNHNV and CDR2 YYDKDF (reference sequence). The CDR3 contains 13 residues. The V end lost 0 bases, the J end lost 5 bases, and 7 bases lay between the germline ends. The CDR3 nucleotides are TGTGCCACCAGCAGAGATCAAGGATATGGCTACACCTTC. It is translated as CATSRDQGYGYTF.

There are a few counts of this clonotype. The chain recombines TRBV5-6 with TRBJ2-7, with TRBD1 matching over 7 bases. The germline V gene has CDR1 SGHDT and CDR2 YYEEEE. J lost 0 bases, V lost 5 bases, and 2 bases had no gene match. This CDR3 has 13 residues. CDR3 DNA: TGTGCCAGCAGGGACAGGATCTCCTACGAGCAGTACTTC. Encoded protein: CASRDRISYEQYF.

This clonotype showed up many times. The V gene is TRBV3-1, the J gene TRBJ2-3; TRBD2 is a possible D gene (5 bases). Trimming took off 4 bases at V and 1 base at J, with 12 bases between the two ends. The germline V gene has CDR1 LGHDT and CDR2 YNNKEL (reference sequence). The CDR3 has 15 residues. CDR3 bases: TGTGCCAGCAGCCCGGACTTCTTCCGCACAGATACGCAGTATTTT. Residues: CASSPDFFRTDTQYF.

The J gene is TRBJ2-5, the V gene TRBV20-1; 7 bases match TRBD1. The trim removed 4 bases at V and 2 bases at J, leaving 7 bases unmatched. Germline CDR1 and CDR2: DFQATT and SNEGSKA (reference sequence). The CDR3 length is 14 residues. For the CDR3, the DNA is TGCAGTGCTACTGGCCGGGACAGTCAAGAGACCCAGTACTTC. Protein product: CSATGRDSQETQYF.

The chain employs TRBV27 and TRBJ2-1, with D unclear. The germline V and J ends were trimmed by 6 bases and 8 bases, with 17 bases remaining between them. This CDR3 has 14 residues. Germline CDR1 reads MNHEY; CDR2 reads SMNVEV (reference sequence). In nucleotides, the CDR3 is TGTGCCAGCAGCGCCTCATCCTACACCCATGAGCAGTTCTTC. Translating it yields CASSASSYTHEQFF.

J is TRBJ2-5 and V is TRBV5-8; D ambiguous. CDR1 and CDR2 (germline): SGHTS, YDEGEE. The CDR3 is 11 residues long. V lost 4 bases and J 7 bases, leaving 8 bases between the germline ends. The CDR3 DNA reads TGTGCCAGCAGCCTCCGGGCGACCCAGTACTTC. It codes for CASSLRATQYF. Drawing the rest from reference TRBV5-8 and TRBJ2-5, the complete variable domain is EAGVTQSPTHLIKTRGQQATLRCSPISGHTSVYWYQQALGLGLQFLLWYDEGEERNRGNFPPRFSGRQFPNYSSELNVNALELEDSALYLCASSLRATQYFGPGTRLLVL.

This clonotype was counted between two and nine times. The chain employs TRBV7-8 and TRBJ2-1; D is unresolved. Germline loops: CDR1 SGHVS, CDR2 FQNEAQ. The CDR3 has 12 residues. V was shortened by 8 bases and J by 0 bases, with 5 bases between the two germline ends. The CDR3 loop reads CASASSYNEQFF. The CDR3 coding sequence is TGTGCCAGCGCAAGCTCCTACAATGAGCAGTTCTTC.